This T cell receptor beta chain comes out of a study of T-cell memory formation after mild COVID-19. On the study more broadly: The study found TCR clusters largely donor specific.

A few counts support this clonotype. What it recognizes is unknown. Germline CDR1 and CDR2: SGHRS and YFSETQ. V was pared by 6 bases and J by 3 bases, with 10 bases of the junction left unmatched. This CDR3 is built from 17 residues. TCRdb redid the calling of the 5' RACE reads with MiXCR, one entry per CDR3 protein. The data show about 130,000 distinct CDR3 sequences, about 18% seen once. Overall study findings and caveats: The main location of contracting CD4+ clones was CM and EM, and that of contracting CD8+ clones was EMRA. Among clones contracting day 15 to 85, CD4/CD8 was balanced, whereas later expanders leaned CD4+. Confirmation of SARS-CoV-2 specificity was lacking for second-wave clones peaking day 37.

The chain employs TRBV5-1 and TRBJ2-2; 11 positions agree with TRBD2. Input material: PBMCs or a T cell subset sorted from them (not recorded which). The sequence was obtained from a man between 18 and 35 years old who had mild COVID-19 (a few samples of this study predate the infection). Cell type and time point are not known. The CDR3 sequence is CASTSPLAGGYTGELFF. The CDR3 nucleotides are TGCGCCAGCACCTCCCCCCTAGCGGGGGGATACACCGGGGAGCTGTTTTTT.